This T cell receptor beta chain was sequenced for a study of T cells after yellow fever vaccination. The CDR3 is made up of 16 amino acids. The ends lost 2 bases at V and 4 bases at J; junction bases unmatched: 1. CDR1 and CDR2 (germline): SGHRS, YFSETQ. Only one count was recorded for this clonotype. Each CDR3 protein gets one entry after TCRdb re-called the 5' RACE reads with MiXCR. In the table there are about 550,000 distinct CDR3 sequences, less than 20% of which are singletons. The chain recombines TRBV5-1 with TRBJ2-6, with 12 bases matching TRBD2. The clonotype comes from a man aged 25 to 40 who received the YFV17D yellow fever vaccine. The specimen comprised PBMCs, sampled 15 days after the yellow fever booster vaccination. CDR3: CASSLLAGGGANVLTF. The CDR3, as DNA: TGCGCCAGCAGCTTACTAGCGGGAGGCGGGGCCAACGTCCTGACTTTC.